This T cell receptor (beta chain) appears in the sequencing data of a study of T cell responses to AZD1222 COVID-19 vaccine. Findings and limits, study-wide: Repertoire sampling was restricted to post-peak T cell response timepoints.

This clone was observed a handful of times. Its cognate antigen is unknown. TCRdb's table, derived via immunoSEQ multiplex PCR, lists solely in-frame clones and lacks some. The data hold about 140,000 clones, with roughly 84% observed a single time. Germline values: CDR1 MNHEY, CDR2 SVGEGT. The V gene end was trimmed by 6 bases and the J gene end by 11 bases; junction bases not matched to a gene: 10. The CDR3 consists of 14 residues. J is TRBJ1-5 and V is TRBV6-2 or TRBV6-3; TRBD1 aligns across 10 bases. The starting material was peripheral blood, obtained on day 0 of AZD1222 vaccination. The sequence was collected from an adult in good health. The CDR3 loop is CASSPGQGGAAQHF. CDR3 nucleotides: TGTGCCAGCAGCCCAGGACAGGGGGGCGCGGCCCAGCATTTT.